The 18 T cell receptor beta chains given below trace back to one sample, sequenced in a study of blood T cell repertoires in COVID-19. Assay: immunoSEQ multiplex PCR; the TCRdb copy retains only in-frame clones and omits some. Among under 250,000 clones listed, around nine tenths were seen once. Source material: PBMCs or T cells enriched from blood (not recorded which). The receptors derive from a woman in her thirties with acute COVID-19.

The J gene is TRBJ2-6, the V gene TRBV19; maybe TRBD1 (5 bases). The CDR3 runs to 17 residues. The germline V gene has CDR1 LNHDA and CDR2 SQIVND (reference sequence). Trimming left V 2 bases short and J 2 bases short, with 13 bases between. CDR3 coding DNA: TGTGCCAGTAGTATAAGGGGTTTTGTGACTGGGGCCAACGTCCTGACTTTC. Residues: CASSIRGFVTGANVLTF.

The V gene is TRBV28, the J gene TRBJ1-1; perhaps TRBD1 as D (6 bases). Germline values: CDR1 MDHEN, CDR2 SYDVKM. The length of the CDR3 is 14 residues. V was shortened by 8 bases and J by 11 bases, with 24 bases between the two germline ends. The CDR3 spells CASVRAGQPDRAFF. The CDR3 nucleotides read TGTGCCAGCGTCCGAGCAGGACAGCCAGATCGCGCTTTCTTT.

The chain employs TRBV9 and TRBJ1-6; 9 bases match TRBD1. The germline V gene has CDR1 SGDLS and CDR2 YYNGEE. V gave up 4 bases and J gave up 9 bases; unmatched junction bases: 8. The CDR3 length is 15 residues. CDR3 nucleotide sequence: TGTGCCAGCAGCCCACAGGACAGGGGAAGTTCACCCCTCCACTTT. Translation gives CASSPQDRGSSPLHF. The full variable domain, its missing parts supplied by reference TRBV9 and TRBJ1-6, is DSGVTQTPKHLITATGQRVTLRCSPRSGDLSVYWYQQSLDQGLQFLIQYYNGEERAKGNILERFSAQQFPDLHSELNLSSLELGDSALYFCASSPQDRGSSPLHFGNGTRLTVT.

The gene calls are TRBV29-1 and TRBJ2-7; 9 positions agree with TRBD1. J was trimmed by 7 bases and V by 3 bases; bases with no gene match: 10. The CDR3 sequence is 14 residues long. Germline loops: CDR1 SQVTM, CDR2 ANQGSEA. CDR3 amino acids: CSVDRWGQGQEQYF. In nucleotides, the CDR3 is TGCAGCGTTGACCGTTGGGGACAGGGTCAGGAGCAGTACTTC.

The sample holds one count of this clone. The CDR3 sequence: CASITVSGNTIYF. The DNA of the CDR3 is TGTGCCAGCATAACGGTCTCTGGAAACACCATATATTTT. The chain recombines TRBV6-5 with TRBJ1-3; D is undetermined. Trimming took off 7 bases at V and 0 bases at J, with 7 bases between the two ends. The germline CDR1 and CDR2 sequences are MNHEY and SVGAGI. The CDR3 has 13 residues.

This chain joins TRBV5-4 and TRBJ2-7; 7 bases fit TRBD1. This CDR3 contains 13 residues. Germline V gene data show CDR1 as SGHNT and CDR2 as YYREEE (reference sequence). V gave up 3 bases and J gave up 5 bases; unmatched junction bases: 5. The CDR3 region is CASSSTGKDEQYF. The CDR3 DNA reads TGTGCCAGCAGCTCGACAGGGAAAGACGAGCAGTACTTC.

V usage is TRBV2 and J usage is TRBJ2-3, with 11 bases identical to TRBD2. Unmatched junction bases numbered 4, after V lost 5 bases and J lost 3 bases. Per germline, CDR1 SNHLY and CDR2 FYNNEI. The CDR3 has 15 amino acids. In DNA, the CDR3 is TGTGCCAGCAGTTGGGGACTAGCGGTTACAGATACGCAGTATTTT. Its translation is CASSWGLAVTDTQYF.

This clone was seen just once. This chain links TRBV18 with TRBJ1-5, with 7 bases lining up with TRBD1. With 1 base clipped from V and 4 bases from J, the junction kept 4 bases outside the gene matches. The length of the CDR3 is 15 residues. Germline V gene data show CDR1 as KGHSH and CDR2 as LQKENI. CDR3 sequence (DNA): TGTGCCAGCTCACCACAGGGACAGAATAATCAGCCCCAGCATTTT. Translation: CASSPQGQNNQPQHF.

This clone has just a few counts. J is TRBJ1-2 and V is TRBV4-1, with unresolved D. V shed 2 bases and J shed 0 bases, with 7 bases lying between them. Germline lookup yields CDR1 MGHRA and CDR2 YSYEKL. The CDR3 has 14 residues. CDR3 bases: TGCGCCAGCAGCCAAACTAGCTCTAACTATGGCTACACCTTC. Translated, it gives CASSQTSSNYGYTF.

The chain is built from TRBV11-2 and TRBJ2-7, with D perhaps TRBD2 (5 bases). Trimming stripped 5 bases from V and 4 bases from J, with 15 bases between. The CDR3 runs 14 residues. Germline CDR1 and CDR2: SGHAT and FQNNGV. CDR3 nucleotides: TGTGCCAGCAGCCCCCCAGTCTGGGAGTACGAGCAGTACTTC. Translated: CASSPPVWEYEQYF.

This clone was seen more than once but under ten times. This sequence joins TRBV12-5 and TRBJ2-2, with 7 bases aligning to TRBD2. This CDR3 has 19 amino acids. V dropped 0 bases and J dropped 6; count of bases not matched to a gene: 16. Germline values: CDR1 LGHNT, CDR2 FRNRAP. The CDR3: CASGLVRKSTAGVAGELFF. In DNA form, the CDR3 reads TGTGCTAGTGGTTTGGTACGAAAGTCAACGGCGGGGGTGGCCGGGGAGCTGTTTTTT.

The chain recombines TRBV4-1 with TRBJ2-3; 12 bases are shared with TRBD1. After removal of 5 bases from V and 3 bases from J, the junction contained 12 bases not matched to a gene. The length of the CDR3 is 18 residues. In germline, CDR1 is MGHRA, CDR2 YSYEKL. CDR3 region: CASSSQVPGQGATDTQYF. The CDR3, as DNA: TGCGCCAGCAGCTCCCAAGTTCCGGGACAGGGGGCTACAGATACGCAGTATTTT.

J is TRBJ2-5 and V is TRBV4-2; 8 positions match TRBD2. CDR1 and CDR2 (germline): LGHNA, YNFKEQ. The trim removed 1 base at V and 5 bases at J, leaving 12 bases unmatched. This CDR3 comprises 17 residues. In DNA, the CDR3 is TGTGCCAGCAGCCAAGTTTCTGGTCGGGGGGGCCAGGAGACCCAGTACTTC. Its translation: CASSQVSGRGGQETQYF.

The rearrangement joins TRBV28 to TRBJ1-5; the D is unclear. Germline CDR1 and CDR2: MDHEN and SYDVKM. The CDR3 loop spans 15 amino acids. Trimming removed 1 base at V and 4 bases at J, with 11 bases between. The CDR3 sequence is CASSLSESGNQPQHF. The CDR3 bases are TGTGCCAGCAGTTTATCCGAATCGGGGAATCAGCCCCAGCATTTT.

The chain uses TRBV7-2 and TRBJ1-6; a possible D gene is TRBD1 (6 bases). There are 15 residues in the CDR3. CDR1 and CDR2 from the germline V gene are SGHTA and FQGNSA. V was pared by 1 base and J by 8 bases, with 12 bases between. The CDR3 sequence: CASSLEGGSDSPLHF. DNA of the CDR3: TGTGCCAGCAGCTTAGAAGGGGGAAGCGATTCACCCCTCCACTTT. Full variable domain (remainder filled in from reference TRBV7-2 and TRBJ1-6): GAGVSQSPSNKVTEKGKDVELRCDPISGHTALYWYRQSLGQGLEFLIYFQGNSAPDKSGLPSDRFSAERTGGSVSTLTIQRTQQEDSAVYLCASSLEGGSDSPLHFGNGTRLTVT.

Here the CDR3 reads CASSISGTAPYEQYF. CDR3 nucleotide sequence: TGTGCCAGCAGTATTTCCGGGACAGCACCCTACGAGCAGTACTTC. This rearrangement joins TRBV27 to TRBJ2-7, with 7 bases that match TRBD1. The CDR3 consists of 15 residues. V was clipped by 5 bases and J by 2 bases; unmatched bases: 9. Germline-derived CDR1 and CDR2 are MNHEY and SMNVEV (reference sequence).

V is TRBV7-9 and J is TRBJ1-6, with D hard to call. Between the trimmed V and J ends, which lost 5 bases and 8 bases, there was a span of 16 bases. Germline lookup yields CDR1 SEHNR and CDR2 FQNEAQ (reference sequence). CDR3 length: 15 amino acids. Here the CDR3 reads CASSPWAYIDSPLHF. CDR3 DNA: TGTGCCAGCAGCCCATGGGCCTACATTGATTCACCCCTCCACTTT.

The chain is built from TRBV2 and TRBJ1-1; D is undetermined. Germline values: CDR1 SNHLY, CDR2 FYNNEI. V lost 6 bases to trimming and J lost 7 bases, with 21 bases between them. The length of the CDR3 is 15 residues. The CDR3 DNA reads as TGTGCCAGCAGCGGAGCCGAGGCCGTGGAACATGAAGCTTTCTTT. It encodes CASSGAEAVEHEAFF.